This TCR beta chain was documented in a study of cytomegalovirus exposure and HLA in healthy donors. V gave up 3 bases and J gave up 7 bases; unmatched junction bases: 10. The CDR3 consists of 16 residues. Germline V lookup: CDR1 MGHRA, CDR2 YSYEKL. This clone was observed a few times. Primers: 60 Vbeta forward and 13 Jbeta reverse. Profiling relied on immunoSEQ multiplex PCR, and the TCRdb table lists in-frame clones only, not all of them. This table holds more than 150,000 clones, about 82% found once. Those who donated were healthy bone marrow donors. The sequence derives from a man between 18 and 35 years old in good health and CMV-seronegative. Source material: PBMCs. This chain uses TRBV4-1 with TRBJ2-2, with TRBD2 matching over 8 bases. DNA of the CDR3: TGCGCCAGCAGCCACCCAGCGGGGGCTGGGAACGGGGAGCTGTTTTTT. This gives the protein CASSHPAGAGNGELFF.